These T cell receptor beta chains were read from a single sample in a study of Tregs in tolerant kidney transplant recipients. Assay: immunoSEQ multiplex PCR; the TCRdb copy retains only in-frame clones and omits some. The sample consists of 4,000 to 5,500 clones, 35% to 50% of them appearing once. Antigens of these TCRs are unknown. Sequencing used CD8+ T cells from blood cultured with allogeneic cells. These receptors were collected from a human donor in good health. Both conserved end residues are part of each CDR3. D genes are given only for firm matches. The size entry is marked missing in some rows and otherwise reads once, few, many or a size class.

J | V | D | size | DNA | CDR3
TRBJ1-1 | TRBV28 | NA | NA | TGTGCCAGCAGCTTCAACACTGAAGCTTTCTTT | CASSFNTEAFF
TRBJ1-2 | TRBV7-6 | NA | NA | TGTGCCAGCAGCTCCCTGATTTTGCAGGCAGGGACGTTTAATGGCTACACCTTC | CASSSLILQAGTFNGYTF
TRBJ2-7 | TRBV7-9 | NA | few | TGTGCCAGCAGCTTAGATAGAACAGGGTCGGTATACGAGCAGTACTTC | CASSLDRTGSVYEQYF
TRBJ1-1 | TRBV7-6 | TRBD1 | NA | TGTGCCAGCAGCCAAGGGACAGCGGCTCGGGATGAAGCTTTCTTT | CASSQGTAARDEAFF
TRBJ2-5 | TRBV7-9 | NA | NA | TGTGCCAGCAGCTCGTGGACCGACCAAGAGACCCAGTACTTC | CASSSWTDQETQYF
TRBJ1-2 | TRBV29-1 | NA | few | TGCAGCGTTGAAGGGGGTTCCTATGGCTACACCTTC | CSVEGGSYGYTF
TRBJ2-6 | TRBV4-1 | NA | NA | TGCGCCAGCAGCCAAGAGGGCTCTGGGGCCAACGTCCTGACTTTC | CASSQEGSGANVLTF
TRBJ1-5 | TRBV5-3 | NA | few | TGTGCCAGCAGCCCCCAGGCCAATAGCAATCAGCCCCAGCATTTT | CASSPQANSNQPQHF
TRBJ2-1 | TRBV6-5 | NA | NA | TGTGCCAGCAGTTACATGTCCCACAATGAGCAGTTCTTC | CASSYMSHNEQFF
TRBJ2-3 | TRBV27 | NA | NA | TGTGCCAGCAGTGGGGCAGCAGATACGCAGTATTTT | CASSGAADTQYF
TRBJ1-5 | TRBV5-6 | NA | NA | TGTGCCAGCAGCCCCCAGGCCAATAGCAATCAGCCCCAGCATTTT | CASSPQANSNQPQHF
TRBJ1-2 | TRBV30 | NA | medium-sized | TGTGCCTGGAATTGGGTAGGGGTCGGGGACGGCTACACCTTC | CAWNWVGVGDGYTF
TRBJ2-1 | TRBV7-9 | TRBD2 | few | TGTGCCAGCAGCTCCAGCGGGAGGGATATCTACAATGAGCAGTTCTTC | CASSSSGRDIYNEQFF
TRBJ2-2 | TRBV7-2 | NA | NA | TGTGCCAGTTCGGGACACGGCACCGGGGAGCTGTTTTTT | CASSGHGTGELFF
TRBJ1-3 | TRBV5-8 | NA | NA | TGTGCCAGCAGCTTGGAGGGTAACTCTGGAAACACCATATATTTT | CASSLEGNSGNTIYF
TRBJ1-1 | TRBV7-2 | NA | NA | TGTGCCAGCAGCTTAGGACATAAGACTGAAGCTTTCTTT | CASSLGHKTEAFF
TRBJ2-7 | TRBV6-5 | NA | once | TGTGCCAGCAGGACGGTAAAGCAGTACTTC | CASRTVKQYF
TRBJ2-7 | TRBV5-1 | NA | NA | TGTGCCAGCAGCTTGTTTGGGGGGCTCGAGCAGTACTTC | CASSLFGGLEQYF
TRBJ2-1 | TRBV6-5 | NA | few | TGTGCCAGCCTGGACAGTTACAATGAGCAGTTCTTC | CASLDSYNEQFF
TRBJ1-1 | TRBV19 | NA | medium-sized | TGTGCCAGTAGTATTCGGCAGGGCACTGAAGCTTTCTTT | CASSIRQGTEAFF
TRBJ1-1 | TRBV5-1 | NA | large | TGCGCCAGCAGCGGATCAGGGGTCGGGAATTCTGAAGCTTTCTTT | CASSGSGVGNSEAFF
TRBJ1-1 | TRBV6-6 | NA | NA | TGTGCCAGCAGACCAAGAGTAGGCGAAGCTTTCTTT | CASRPRVGEAFF
TRBJ1-2 | TRBV27 | NA | few | TGTGCCAGCAGTTCCGGTTATGGCTACACCTTC | CASSSGYGYTF
TRBJ2-5 | TRBV4-1 | NA | medium-sized | TGCGCCAGCAGCCATCCCGGGAAGGTAGAGACCCAGTACTTC | CASSHPGKVETQYF
TRBJ2-7 | TRBV6-4 | TRBD2 | medium-sized | TGTGCCAGCAGTGAGAGGCGTAGTCGGGAGGGCCTATTGTACGAGCAGTACTTC | CASSERRSREGLLYEQYF
TRBJ2-5 | TRBV29-1 | TRBD2 | NA | TGCAGCGTTGAAGGGGGGACTAAAGAGACCCAGTACTTC | CSVEGGTKETQYF
TRBJ1-2 | TRBV5-4 | NA | medium-sized | TGTGCCAGCAGTCCTCTGTCAGGAGGGGCCACGATCGGGGGCTATGGCTACACCTTC | CASSPLSGGATIGGYGYTF
TRBJ2-1 | TRBV18 | TRBD2 | NA | TGTGCCAGCTCACCATCTCCGGGAGGTTACGATGAGCAGTTCTTC | CASSPSPGGYDEQFF
TRBJ2-3 | TRBV5-6 | TRBD2 | NA | TGTGCCAGCAGCTTTAGCGGGGGGCCGTTAGATACGCAGTATTTT | CASSFSGGPLDTQYF